Shown below are 26 T cell receptor beta chains from a single sample sequenced in a study of blood T cell repertoires in COVID-19. Clones were sequenced by immunoSEQ multiplex PCR, and TCRdb holds only the in-frame ones, with some missing. The table lists 350,000 or so clones, about 90% of them singletons. Sequences were obtained from peripheral blood. All receptors come from a woman aged 25-40 years with COVID-19, enrolled during active disease.

This chain joins TRBV5-1 and TRBJ2-5; 8 bases are shared with TRBD2. There are 15 residues in the CDR3. Germline V gene lookup returns CDR1 SGHRS and CDR2 YFSETQ. V trimming: 2 bases; J trimming: 1 base; junction bases outside the gene matches: 4. The CDR3 DNA reads as TGCGCCAGCAGCTTACCGGGAGGGGCCCAAGAGACCCAGTACTTC. This codes for CASSLPGGAQETQYF.

The chain carries TRBV24-1 and TRBJ2-7; a weak D match, TRBD1 (5 bases). V was clipped by 3 bases and J by 4 bases, with 12 bases between them. The germline CDR1 and CDR2 sequences are KGHDR and SFDVKD. The length of the CDR3 is 14 residues. This chain's CDR3 is CATSDPDRPYEQYF. CDR3 DNA: TGTGCCACCAGTGATCCTGACAGACCTTACGAGCAGTACTTC.

The V gene is TRBV20-1, the J gene TRBJ2-7; possibly TRBD2 for D (6 bases). CDR1 is DFQATT, CDR2 SNEGSKA, per germline (reference sequence). There are 13 residues in the CDR3. V dropped 3 bases and J dropped 3 bases, with 12 bases sitting between them. The CDR3, as DNA: TGCAGTGCTAGTGGGACTGCCTTCTACGAGCAGTACTTC. This gives the protein CSASGTAFYEQYF.

The J gene is TRBJ2-7, the V gene TRBV12-2; TRBD1 was called by the table and not checked on the DNA. TRBV12-2 is designated a pseudogene. The CDR3 loop spans 16 amino acids. CDR3 region: CASRLAGGQTNYEQYF. CDR3 coding DNA: TGTGCAAGTCGCTTAGCCGGAGGACAGACCAATTACGAGCAGTACTTC.

The rearrangement uses TRBV19 and TRBJ1-1; TRBD1 matches 8 bases. Per the germline V gene, CDR1 is LNHDA and CDR2 is SQIVND (reference sequence). CDR3 length: 17 amino acids. V dropped 3 bases and J dropped 5; count of bases not matched to a gene: 14. The CDR3 is CASSIRFPADRETEAFF. CDR3 DNA sequence: TGTGCCAGTAGTATTCGGTTCCCAGCGGACAGGGAGACTGAAGCTTTCTTT. Full variable domain (remainder filled in from reference TRBV19 and TRBJ1-1): DGGITQSPKYLFRKEGQNVTLSCEQNLNHDAMYWYRQDPGQGLRLIYYSQIVNDFQKGDIAEGYSVSREKKESFPLTVTSAQKNPTAFYLCASSIRFPADRETEAFFGQGTRLTVV.

This clone appeared once. This rearrangement joins TRBV5-1 to TRBJ2-5; no reliable D call. CDR3 length: 13 amino acids. Trimming removed 3 bases from V and 0 bases from J, with 6 bases in between. Per germline, CDR1 SGHRS and CDR2 YFSETQ. DNA for the CDR3: TGCGCCAGCAGCTCCCCGTACCAAGAGACCCAGTACTTC. It specifies CASSSPYQETQYF.

This clone was observed at least ten times. V usage is TRBV6-5 and J usage is TRBJ1-1; D may be TRBD1 (5 bases). This CDR3 is 14 amino acids long. Germline CDR1 reads MNHEY; CDR2 reads SVGAGI. Trimming removed 6 bases at V and 2 bases at J, with 13 bases between. The CDR3 DNA follows: TGTGCCAGCAGGGGTACGACAGTTAACACTGAAGCTTTCTTT. Translating gives CASRGTTVNTEAFF.

The V and J genes are TRBV5-1 and TRBJ2-3; 9 bases map to TRBD2. Trimming at V came to 1 base and at J to 6 bases, leaving 9 bases not matched to a gene. Germline CDR1 reads SGHRS; CDR2 reads YFSETQ. This CDR3 has 16 amino acids. CDR3 residues: CASSLLAAGGRDTQYF. CDR3 coding DNA: TGCGCCAGCAGCTTGCTCGCAGCGGGAGGTAGGGATACGCAGTATTTT.

In this sample, this clone turned up once. The V and J genes are TRBV15 and TRBJ2-5, with 9 nucleotides matching TRBD1. After removal of 4 bases from V and 1 base from J, the junction contained 4 bases not matched to a gene. Germline CDR1 reads LNHNV; CDR2 reads YYDKDF (reference sequence). CDR3 length: 15 residues. The CDR3 reads CATSNRDRAQETQYF. In DNA form, the CDR3 reads TGTGCCACCAGCAACCGGGACAGGGCCCAAGAGACCCAGTACTTC.

V is TRBV6-5 and J is TRBJ2-5, with TRBD2 matching 9 bases. Germline values: CDR1 MNHEY, CDR2 SVGAGI. Trimming took 0 bases from V and 5 from J; bases not matched to a gene: 4. CDR3 length: 15 residues. CDR3 DNA: TGTGCCAGCAGTTACTCGACTAGCGGTTTTGAGACCCAGTACTTC. Its translation: CASSYSTSGFETQYF.

V and J are TRBV2 and TRBJ2-2, with D possibly TRBD1 on 5 matching bases. The CDR3 contains 13 residues. Per the germline V gene, CDR1 is SNHLY and CDR2 is FYNNEI. V shed 4 bases and J shed 5 bases, with 8 bases lying between them. The DNA of the CDR3 is TGTGCCAGCAGTGGCAGGGTTACCGGGGAGCTGTTTTTT. This sequence encodes CASSGRVTGELFF.

The V call is TRBV5-4, the J call TRBJ2-2; TRBD1 matches at 11 bases. The CDR3 consists of 18 residues. J gave up 7 bases and V 1 base, and 12 bases lay outside the gene matches. Looked up from germline, CDR1 is SGHNT and CDR2 is YYREEE (reference sequence). The CDR3, as DNA: TGTGCCAGCAGCTTGCCGACGGGACAGGGGGAGGTGGTCGGGGAGCTGTTTTTT. Translated: CASSLPTGQGEVVGELFF.

Remarks on this clone: One junction end does not reproduce the germline sequence, and a read error may be involved. The chain joins TRBV5-6 to TRBJ1-2, with D maybe TRBD1 (6 bases). Germline CDR1 SGHDT, CDR2 YYEEEE. The CDR3 loop spans 14 amino acids. The CDR3 bases are TGTGCCAGCAGCTTTTGGACCCGACAGGCGGCGGGCCGTTTC. Its protein product is CASSFWTRQAAGRF.

V gene TRBV2 combines with J gene TRBJ2-2; tentative D call: TRBD2 (5 bases). The CDR3 totals 14 residues. Germline lookup yields CDR1 SNHLY and CDR2 FYNNEI. V was cut by 4 bases and J by 6 bases, with 12 bases left in between. The CDR3 DNA is TGTGCCAGCAGTGTCGGTCCGGGATCCGGGGAGCTGTTTTTT. Its translation: CASSVGPGSGELFF. Filled out from reference TRBV2 and TRBJ2-2, the complete variable domain reads EPEVTQTPSHQVTQMGQEVILRCVPISNHLYFYWYRQILGQKVEFLVSFYNNEISEKSEIFDDQFSVERPDGSNFTLKIRSTKLEDSAMYFCASSVGPGSGELFFGEGSRLTVL.

Written as DNA, the CDR3 is TGCGCCAGCAGCGTTAGCGGGAGCGCGAACACCGGGGAGCTGTTTTTT. It is translated as CASSVSGSANTGELFF. V is TRBV10-1 and J is TRBJ2-2; 9 nucleotides line up with TRBD2. V shed 6 bases and J 0 bases; nucleotides not matched to a gene: 5. Germline-derived CDR1 and CDR2 are WNHNN and SYGVQD (reference sequence). CDR3 length: 16 residues.

The rearrangement links TRBV27 to TRBJ2-7, with D maybe TRBD2 (6 bases). The V gene lost 3 bases and the J gene lost 7 bases, with 13 bases spanning the gap. Germline lookup yields CDR1 MNHEY and CDR2 SMNVEV (reference sequence). This CDR3 region has 13 residues. The CDR3 DNA sequence: TGTGCCAGCAGTTTTGGGAGGCCCCGGGAGCAGTACTTC. Protein sequence: CASSFGRPREQYF.

The rearrangement links TRBV6-5 to TRBJ1-1; 7 positions agree with TRBD1. CDR3 length: 13 residues. Germline-derived CDR1 and CDR2 are MNHEY and SVGAGI. The V segment lost 6 bases and the J segment 1 base; nucleotides outside the gene matches: 2. CDR3 bases: TGTGCCAGCAGGGGACAGACGAACACTGAAGCTTTCTTT. Its protein product is CASRGQTNTEAFF.

This clone was seen once. The chain recombines TRBV7-2 with TRBJ2-2, with 11 bases lining up with TRBD2. CDR3 length equals 16 residues. Germline loops: CDR1 SGHTA, CDR2 FQGNSA. The junction had 6 bases not matched to a gene; V was cut back by 7 bases and J by 2 bases. For the CDR3, the DNA is TGTGCCAGCACCCGCGGGACTAGCGGTAACACCGGGGAGCTGTTTTTT. It translates to CASTRGTSGNTGELFF.

This chain connects TRBV2 to TRBJ2-7, with 10 bases fitting TRBD1. Germline V gene sequence: CDR1 SNHLY, CDR2 FYNNEI. The CDR3 sequence is 15 residues long. Trimming at V came to 6 bases and at J to 6 bases, leaving 11 bases not matched to a gene. The chain's CDR3 is CASSGQGVPEGEQYF. DNA of the CDR3: TGTGCCAGCAGCGGACAGGGGGTACCGGAGGGCGAGCAGTACTTC.

The rearrangement joins TRBV19 to TRBJ1-5; TRBD1 aligns across 7 bases. From germline, CDR1 is LNHDA and CDR2 SQIVND (reference sequence). Trimming at V came to 5 bases and at J to 2 bases, leaving 3 bases not matched to a gene. The CDR3 spans 14 residues. The CDR3 region has the DNA TGTGCCAGTAGTTTAGGGACAGGCAATCAGCCCCAGCATTTT. Protein: CASSLGTGNQPQHF. The full variable domain, rest sourced from reference TRBV19 and TRBJ1-5, is DGGITQSPKYLFRKEGQNVTLSCEQNLNHDAMYWYRQDPGQGLRLIYYSQIVNDFQKGDIAEGYSVSREKKESFPLTVTSAQKNPTAFYLCASSLGTGNQPQHFGDGTRLSIL.

The CDR3 protein is CSASQAGGPRGNEQFF. The CDR3 nucleotides are TGCAGTGCTAGTCAAGCGGGAGGGCCTCGCGGCAATGAGCAGTTCTTC. The chain has TRBV20-1 and TRBJ2-1; 10 bases align to TRBD2. V dropped 3 bases and J dropped 6; count of bases not matched to a gene: 11. The CDR3 spans 16 residues. Germline-derived CDR1 and CDR2 are DFQATT and SNEGSKA (reference sequence).

The V call is TRBV19, the J call TRBJ1-5, with 7 bases fitting TRBD1. The CDR3 loop spans 15 amino acids. Germline loops: CDR1 LNHDA, CDR2 SQIVND (reference sequence). V lost 5 bases and J lost 0; bases outside the gene matches: 4. CDR3 sequence reads: CASSLRQGSNQPQHF. The CDR3, as DNA: TGTGCCAGTAGTCTCCGACAGGGTAGCAATCAGCCCCAGCATTTT. Full variable domain (rest looked up from reference TRBV19 and TRBJ1-5): DGGITQSPKYLFRKEGQNVTLSCEQNLNHDAMYWYRQDPGQGLRLIYYSQIVNDFQKGDIAEGYSVSREKKESFPLTVTSAQKNPTAFYLCASSLRQGSNQPQHFGDGTRLSIL.

The chain employs TRBV2 and TRBJ2-1; 10 nucleotides line up with TRBD1. This CDR3 has 15 residues. Trimming at V came to 8 bases and at J to 5 bases, leaving 9 bases not matched to a gene. In germline, CDR1 is SNHLY, CDR2 FYNNEI. CDR3 bases: TGTGCCAGCCGACGACAGGGGGCGCGGGACAATGAGCAGTTCTTC. Protein product: CASRRQGARDNEQFF.

CDR3 residues: CASSAVSGSTDTQYF. In DNA form, the CDR3 reads TGTGCCAGCAGTGCTGTTAGCGGGTCCACAGATACGCAGTATTTT. The chain combines TRBV28 with TRBJ2-3; 7 nucleotides align to TRBD2. Germline-derived CDR1 and CDR2 are MDHEN and SYDVKM. CDR3 length: 15 amino acids. V lost 5 bases and J lost 2; bases outside the gene matches: 7.

V gene TRBV28 combines with J gene TRBJ2-1; TRBD2 agrees at 13 bases. The CDR3 spans 14 residues. CDR1 and CDR2 from the germline V gene are MDHEN and SYDVKM. Trimming at V came to 7 bases and at J to 10 bases, leaving 7 bases not matched to a gene. The CDR3 DNA follows: TGTGCCAGCAAAGGGACTAGCGGGATTGGAGAGCAGTTCTTC. Encoded protein: CASKGTSGIGEQFF.

This clone was seen just once. The chain uses TRBV10-1 and TRBJ2-2; TRBD1 matches 9 bases. The J segment lost 4 bases and the V segment lost 0 bases, leaving 9 bases of the junction unmatched. This CDR3 spans 18 amino acids. Germline V gene sequence: CDR1 WNHNN, CDR2 SYGVQD (reference sequence). The CDR3 sequence is CASSESRVGTGSTGELFF. In DNA form, the CDR3 reads TGCGCCAGCAGTGAGTCACGAGTGGGGACAGGGTCCACCGGGGAGCTGTTTTTT.